The 17 T cell receptor beta chains reported below all come from one sample, sequenced in a study of T cell changes during pregnancy in multiple sclerosis. Sequencing used immunoSEQ multiplex PCR; TCRdb keeps in-frame clones, though not all of them. Among about 49,000 clones listed, roughly 92% were seen once. The source material was peripheral blood, sampled after pregnancy. The receptors were sampled from a female donor with multiple sclerosis, enrolled in a pregnancy study.

This chain connects TRBV7-9 to TRBJ2-5; 8 bases fit TRBD2. With 1 base clipped from V and 1 base from J, the junction kept 8 bases outside the gene matches. The CDR3 covers 17 residues. Germline V gene data show CDR1 as SEHNR and CDR2 as FQNEAQ (reference sequence). The CDR3 region is CASSLEFRLAGQETQYF. For the CDR3, the DNA is TGTGCCAGCAGCTTAGAATTTCGCCTAGCGGGCCAAGAGACCCAGTACTTC.

Only a few counts were recorded for this clone. The rearrangement links TRBV30 to TRBJ1-1, with no clear D. Germline V lookup: CDR1 GTSNPN, CDR2 SVGIG (reference sequence). V dropped 2 bases and J dropped 4 bases, with 11 bases sitting between them. The CDR3 totals 13 residues. The CDR3 here is CAWSFGGFTEAFF. The CDR3 nucleotides are TGTGCCTGGAGTTTCGGAGGGTTCACTGAAGCTTTCTTT.

V gene TRBV6-5 combines with J gene TRBJ1-1; 8 positions match TRBD1. The CDR3 extends over 15 amino acids. With V trimmed by 2 bases and J by 5 bases, 7 bases remained unmatched. Germline V gives CDR1 MNHEY, CDR2 SVGAGI. For the CDR3, the DNA is TGTGCCAGCAGTTACCGCACAGGGGGGTTGACTGAAGCTTTCTTT. Residues: CASSYRTGGLTEAFF.

The chain is built from TRBV18 and TRBJ2-2; the match to TRBD2 covers 10 bases. CDR1 is KGHSH and CDR2 is LQKENI in the germline V gene. V was pared by 3 bases and J by 4 bases, with 2 bases of the junction left unmatched. The length of the CDR3 is 15 residues. The DNA for the CDR3 is TGTGCCAGCTCACCGGCTAGCGGGGGCACCGGGGAGCTGTTTTTT. Residues: CASSPASGGTGELFF.

This chain joins TRBV11-2 and TRBJ2-7, with 7 bases fitting TRBD2. Trimming removed 0 bases from V and 5 bases from J; junction bases left unmatched: 4. The CDR3 is made up of 14 amino acids. Germline V CDR1 and CDR2: SGHAT, FQNNGV. CDR3 in amino acids: CASSLDGRGDEQYF. CDR3 nucleotides: TGTGCCAGCAGCTTAGATGGGAGGGGCGACGAGCAGTACTTC. The full variable domain, with the rest looked up from reference TRBV11-2 and TRBJ2-7, is EAGVAQSPRYKIIEKRQSVAFWCNPISGHATLYWYQQILGQGPKLLIQFQNNGVVDDSQLPKDRFSAERLKGVDSTLKIQPAKLEDSAVYLCASSLDGRGDEQYFGPGTRLTVT.

The chain has TRBV9 and TRBJ2-3, with 7 positions matching TRBD1. Germline V lookup: CDR1 SGDLS, CDR2 YYNGEE. V shed 5 bases, J shed 1 base, and the junction held 4 bases outside the gene matches. The CDR3 sequence is 14 residues long. CDR3 coding DNA: TGTGCCAGCAGAAGACAGGGCGGCACAGATACGCAGTATTTT. Protein sequence: CASRRQGGTDTQYF.

The chain couples TRBV27 to TRBJ1-2; tentatively, D is TRBD1 (6 bases). Germline V gene lookup returns CDR1 MNHEY and CDR2 SMNVEV (reference sequence). The CDR3 has 13 amino acids. Trimming took 5 bases from V and 2 from J, leaving 9 bases between them. The CDR3 reads CASSPTGNYGYTF. CDR3 in DNA: TGTGCCAGCAGTCCGACAGGAAACTATGGCTACACCTTC.

This chain uses TRBV5-4 with TRBJ2-1; 10 bases match TRBD2. V dropped 3 bases and J dropped 10; count of bases not matched to a gene: 10. The CDR3 spans 15 residues. From germline, CDR1 is SGHNT and CDR2 YYREEE (reference sequence). The CDR3 is CASSSQRGGQWEQFF. The DNA of the CDR3 is TGTGCCAGCAGCTCCCAGCGGGGGGGGCAGTGGGAGCAGTTCTTC.

The chain combines TRBV13 with TRBJ2-5; the match to TRBD2 covers 7 bases. Germline assignment: CDR1 PRHDT and CDR2 FYEKMQ (reference sequence). Trimming removed 3 bases from V and 5 bases from J; junction bases left unmatched: 9. This CDR3 is built from 15 residues. The CDR3 is CASSFPGGGVETQYF. In nucleotides, the CDR3 is TGTGCCAGCAGCTTTCCCGGGGGAGGGGTGGAGACCCAGTACTTC. Filled out from reference TRBV13 and TRBJ2-5, the complete variable domain reads AAGVIQSPRHLIKEKRETATLKCYPIPRHDTVYWYQQGPGQDPQFLISFYEKMQSDKGSIPDRFSAQQFSDYHSELNMSSLELGDSALYFCASSFPGGGVETQYFGPGTRLLVL.

The rearrangement links TRBV7-3 to TRBJ2-2, with 7 bases lining up with TRBD2. The CDR3 has 13 amino acids. CDR1 and CDR2 (germline): SGHTA, FQGTGA. The trim removed 5 bases at V and 7 bases at J, leaving 4 bases unmatched. In nucleotides, the CDR3 is TGTGCCAGCAGCCCAGCGGGGCTCGGGGAGCTGTTTTTT. This translates into CASSPAGLGELFF.

The chain uses TRBV5-1 and TRBJ2-1; maybe TRBD1 (6 bases). Germline lookup yields CDR1 SGHRS and CDR2 YFSETQ. The CDR3 totals 16 residues. V was clipped by 2 bases and J by 12 bases, with 24 bases between them. The CDR3 nucleotides are TGCGCCAGCAGCTTCTCCGGGACAAAGGAATCGGTTGGGCAGTTCTTC. This translates into CASSFSGTKESVGQFF.

The chain recombines TRBV12-5 with TRBJ2-3; TRBD1 matches at 8 bases. Trimming removed 0 bases from V and 2 bases from J; junction bases left unmatched: 10. Per germline, CDR1 LGHNT and CDR2 FRNRAP. The CDR3 is made up of 18 amino acids. The CDR3 bases are TGTGCTAGTGGTTTGGTTCCCTTGGGACAGGCGAACACAGATACGCAGTATTTT. It encodes CASGLVPLGQANTDTQYF.

The chain combines TRBV7-6 with TRBJ1-2; 9 nucleotides match TRBD1. The trim removed 1 base at V and 6 bases at J, leaving 0 bases unmatched. Germline loops: CDR1 SGHVS, CDR2 FNYEAQ. The CDR3 has 13 residues. CDR3 sequence: CASSLGTGDGYTF. In DNA form, the CDR3 reads TGTGCCAGCAGCTTAGGGACAGGGGATGGCTACACCTTC.

J is TRBJ1-6 and V is TRBV18; perhaps TRBD1 as D (5 bases). Germline V CDR1 and CDR2: KGHSH, LQKENI. The CDR3 extends over 14 amino acids. V was trimmed by 4 bases and J by 5 bases, leaving 9 bases between them. The CDR3 DNA reads TGTGCCAGCTCACAAGGGGCACATAATTCACCCCTCCACTTT. Amino acid sequence: CASSQGAHNSPLHF.

The J gene is TRBJ2-6, the V gene TRBV21-1; TRBD2 is the table's D call, not checked against the DNA. TRBV21-1 represents a pseudogene. This CDR3 comprises 15 residues. DNA of the CDR3: TGTGCCAGCAGCCGGGAAAACTCTGGGGCCAACGTCCTGACTTTC. Amino acid sequence: CASSRENSGANVLTF.

This chain links TRBV2 with TRBJ2-2, with TRBD1 matching 9 bases. The CDR3 extends over 15 amino acids. V gave up 6 bases and J gave up 5 bases; unmatched junction bases: 7. CDR1 and CDR2 (germline): SNHLY, FYNNEI. The CDR3 region is CASRLPGQGTGELFF. The CDR3 nucleotides read TGTGCCAGCAGATTACCGGGACAGGGAACCGGGGAGCTGTTTTTT.

The V gene is TRBV5-5, the J gene TRBJ1-5; 9 bases agree with TRBD1. This CDR3 has 17 residues. J was trimmed by 0 bases and V by 4 bases; bases with no gene match: 8. The germline CDR1 and CDR2 sequences are SGHKS and YYEKEE (reference sequence). The CDR3: CASSRRDRDPSNQPQHF. The CDR3 region has the DNA TGTGCCAGCAGCCGTCGGGACAGGGACCCTAGCAATCAGCCCCAGCATTTT.